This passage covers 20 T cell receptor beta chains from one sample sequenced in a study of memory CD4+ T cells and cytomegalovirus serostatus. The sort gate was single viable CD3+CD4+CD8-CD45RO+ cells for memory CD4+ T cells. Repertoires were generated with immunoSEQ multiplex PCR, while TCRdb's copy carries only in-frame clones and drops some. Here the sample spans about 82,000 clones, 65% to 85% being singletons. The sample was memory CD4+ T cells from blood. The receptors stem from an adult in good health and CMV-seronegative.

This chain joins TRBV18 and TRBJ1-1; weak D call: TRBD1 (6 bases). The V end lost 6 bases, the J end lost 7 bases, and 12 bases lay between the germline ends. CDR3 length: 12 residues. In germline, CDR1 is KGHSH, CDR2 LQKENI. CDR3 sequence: CASSLGGNEAFF. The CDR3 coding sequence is TGTGCCAGCTCGCTAGGGGGGAATGAAGCTTTCTTT.

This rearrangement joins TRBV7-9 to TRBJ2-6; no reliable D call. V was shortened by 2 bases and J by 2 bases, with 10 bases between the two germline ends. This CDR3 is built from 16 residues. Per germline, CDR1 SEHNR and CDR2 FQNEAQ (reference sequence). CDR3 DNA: TGTGCCAGCAGCTTAACCAGGAGTACTGGGGCCAACGTCCTGACTTTC. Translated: CASSLTRSTGANVLTF.

CDR3 coding DNA: TGTGCCAGCAGTGAAAGAATAGCGGGGGTTAATGAGCAGTTCTTC. Translation gives CASSERIAGVNEQFF. V and J are TRBV25-1 and TRBJ2-1, with 9 positions matching TRBD2. With 2 bases clipped from V and 7 bases from J, the junction kept 6 bases outside the gene matches. The V gene's germline CDR1 is MGHDK and CDR2 SYGVNS. This CDR3 has 15 amino acids.

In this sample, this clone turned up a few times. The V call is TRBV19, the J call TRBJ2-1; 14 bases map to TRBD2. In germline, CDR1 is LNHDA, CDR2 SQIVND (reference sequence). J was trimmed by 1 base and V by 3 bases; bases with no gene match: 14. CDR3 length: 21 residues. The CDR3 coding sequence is TGTGCCAGTAGTATGCAGTTTGGGACTAGCGGGGGTTATAGTTCCTACAATGAGCAGTTCTTC. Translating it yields CASSMQFGTSGGYSSYNEQFF.

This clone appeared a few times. CDR3 sequence (DNA): TGTGCTAGTGGTCCCGGGACAGAGACTGAAGCTTTCTTT. It is translated as CASGPGTETEAFF. The rearrangement joins TRBV12-5 to TRBJ1-1; 7 bases agree with TRBD1. Germline V gene data show CDR1 as LGHNT and CDR2 as FRNRAP. With 5 bases clipped from V and 5 bases from J, the junction kept 5 bases outside the gene matches. The CDR3 totals 13 residues. The full variable domain, with the rest looked up from reference TRBV12-5 and TRBJ1-1, is DARVTQTPRHKVTEMGQEVTMRCQPILGHNTVFWYRQTMMQGLELLAYFRNRAPLDDSGMPKDRFSAEMPDATLATLKIQPSEPRDSAVYFCASGPGTETEAFFGQGTRLTVV.

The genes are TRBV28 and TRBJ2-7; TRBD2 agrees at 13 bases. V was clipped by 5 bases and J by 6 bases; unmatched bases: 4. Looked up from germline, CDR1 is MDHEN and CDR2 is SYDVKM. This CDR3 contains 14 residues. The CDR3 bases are TGTGCCAGCAGTGCCGGGACTAGCGGGGTCGAGCAGTACTTC. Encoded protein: CASSAGTSGVEQYF.

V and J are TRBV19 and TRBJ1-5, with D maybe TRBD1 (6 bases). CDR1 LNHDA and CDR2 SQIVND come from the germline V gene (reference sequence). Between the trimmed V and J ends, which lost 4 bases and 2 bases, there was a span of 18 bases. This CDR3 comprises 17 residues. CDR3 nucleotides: TGTGCCAGTAGTACCCAGTTTGGGGGGCTGGGCAATCAGCCCCAGCATTTT. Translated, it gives CASSTQFGGLGNQPQHF.

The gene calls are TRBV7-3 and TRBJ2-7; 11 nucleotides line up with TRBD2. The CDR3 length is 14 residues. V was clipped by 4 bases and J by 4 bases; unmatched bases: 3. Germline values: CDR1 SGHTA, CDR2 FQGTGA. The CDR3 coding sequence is TGTGCCAGCAGCTACCTAGCGGGGGGATACGAGCAGTACTTC. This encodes CASSYLAGGYEQYF.

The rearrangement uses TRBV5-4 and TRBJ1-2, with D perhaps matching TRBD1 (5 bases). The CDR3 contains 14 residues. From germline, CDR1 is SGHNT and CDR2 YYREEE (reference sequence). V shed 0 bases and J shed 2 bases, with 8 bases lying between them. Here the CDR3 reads CASSLVGENYGYTF. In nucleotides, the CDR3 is TGTGCCAGCAGCTTGGTAGGGGAAAACTATGGCTACACCTTC.

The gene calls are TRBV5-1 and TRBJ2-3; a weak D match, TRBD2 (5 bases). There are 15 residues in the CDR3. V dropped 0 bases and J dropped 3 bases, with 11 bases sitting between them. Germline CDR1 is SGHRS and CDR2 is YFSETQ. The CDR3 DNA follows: TGCGCCAGCAGCTTGGGCCTAGCTTGGACAGATACGCAGTATTTT. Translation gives CASSLGLAWTDTQYF. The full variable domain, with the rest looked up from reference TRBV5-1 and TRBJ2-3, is KAGVTQTPRYLIKTRGQQVTLSCSPISGHRSVSWYQQTPGQGLQFLFEYFSETQRNKGNFPGRFSGRQFSNSRSEMNVSTLELGDSALYLCASSLGLAWTDTQYFGPGTRLTVL.

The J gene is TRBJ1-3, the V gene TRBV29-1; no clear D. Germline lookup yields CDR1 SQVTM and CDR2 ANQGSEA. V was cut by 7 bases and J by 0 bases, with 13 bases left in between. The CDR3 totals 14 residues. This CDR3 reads CSAKPPGSGNTIYF. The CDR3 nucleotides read TGCAGCGCCAAACCTCCAGGCTCTGGAAACACCATATATTTT.

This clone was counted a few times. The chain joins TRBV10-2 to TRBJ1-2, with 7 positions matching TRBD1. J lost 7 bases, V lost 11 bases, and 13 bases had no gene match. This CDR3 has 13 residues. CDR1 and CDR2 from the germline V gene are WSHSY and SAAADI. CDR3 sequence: CAGHTTGAGGYTF. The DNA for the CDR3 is TGCGCCGGACATACAACAGGGGCTGGTGGCTACACCTTC.

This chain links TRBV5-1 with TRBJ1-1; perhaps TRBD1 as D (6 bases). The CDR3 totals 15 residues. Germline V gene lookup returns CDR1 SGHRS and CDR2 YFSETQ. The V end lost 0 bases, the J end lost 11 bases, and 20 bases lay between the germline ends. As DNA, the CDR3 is TGCGCCAGCAGCTTGGAAGGGGGGGATGGCCAATGGGCTTTCTTT. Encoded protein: CASSLEGGDGQWAFF.

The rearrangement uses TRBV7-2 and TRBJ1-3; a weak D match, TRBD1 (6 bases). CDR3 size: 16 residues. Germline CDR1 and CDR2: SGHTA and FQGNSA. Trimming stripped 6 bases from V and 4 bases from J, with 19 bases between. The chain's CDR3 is CASSPLSGTTGNTIYF. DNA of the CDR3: TGTGCCAGCAGTCCCCTCTCCGGGACAACGGGAAACACCATATATTTT.

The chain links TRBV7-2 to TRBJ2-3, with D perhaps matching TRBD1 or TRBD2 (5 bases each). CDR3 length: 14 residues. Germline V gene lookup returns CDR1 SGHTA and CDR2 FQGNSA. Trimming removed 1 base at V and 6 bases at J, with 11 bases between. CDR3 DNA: TGTGCCAGCAGCTTAGGGGGGACCCGGGATACGCAGTATTTT. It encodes CASSLGGTRDTQYF.

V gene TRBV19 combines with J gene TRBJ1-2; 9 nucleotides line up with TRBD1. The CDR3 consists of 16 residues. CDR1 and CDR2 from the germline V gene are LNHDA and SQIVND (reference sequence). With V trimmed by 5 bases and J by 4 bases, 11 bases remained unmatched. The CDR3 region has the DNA TGTGCCAGTAGTGGCTACTGGACAGGGGCTTTCTATGGCTACACCTTC. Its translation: CASSGYWTGAFYGYTF.

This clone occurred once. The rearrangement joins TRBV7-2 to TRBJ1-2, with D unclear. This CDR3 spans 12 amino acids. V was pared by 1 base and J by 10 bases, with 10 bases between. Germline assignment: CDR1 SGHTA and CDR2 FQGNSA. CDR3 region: CASSLELGSYTF. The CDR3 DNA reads TGTGCCAGCAGCTTAGAACTCGGTTCCTACACCTTC.

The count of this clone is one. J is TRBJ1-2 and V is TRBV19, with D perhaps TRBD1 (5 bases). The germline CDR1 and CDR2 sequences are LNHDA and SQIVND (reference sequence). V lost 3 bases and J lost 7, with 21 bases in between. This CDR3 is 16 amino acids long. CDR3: CASSIVGRGHSGGYTF. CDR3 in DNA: TGTGCCAGTAGTATTGTCGGGCGCGGACATTCCGGTGGCTACACCTTC.

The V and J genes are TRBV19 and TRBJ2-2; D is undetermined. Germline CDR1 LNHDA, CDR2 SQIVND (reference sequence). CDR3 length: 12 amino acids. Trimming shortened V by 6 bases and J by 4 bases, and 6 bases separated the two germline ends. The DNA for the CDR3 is TGTGCCAGTAGCAGACTCACCGGGGAGCTGTTTTTT. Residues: CASSRLTGELFF.

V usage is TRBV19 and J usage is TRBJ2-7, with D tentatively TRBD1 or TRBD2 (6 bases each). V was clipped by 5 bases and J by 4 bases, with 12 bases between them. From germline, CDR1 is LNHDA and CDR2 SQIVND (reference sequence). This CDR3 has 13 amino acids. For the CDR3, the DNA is TGTGCCAGTAGTTTCACAGGGACTTACGAGCAGTACTTC. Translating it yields CASSFTGTYEQYF. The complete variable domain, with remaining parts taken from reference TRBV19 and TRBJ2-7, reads DGGITQSPKYLFRKEGQNVTLSCEQNLNHDAMYWYRQDPGQGLRLIYYSQIVNDFQKGDIAEGYSVSREKKESFPLTVTSAQKNPTAFYLCASSFTGTYEQYFGPGTRLTVT.